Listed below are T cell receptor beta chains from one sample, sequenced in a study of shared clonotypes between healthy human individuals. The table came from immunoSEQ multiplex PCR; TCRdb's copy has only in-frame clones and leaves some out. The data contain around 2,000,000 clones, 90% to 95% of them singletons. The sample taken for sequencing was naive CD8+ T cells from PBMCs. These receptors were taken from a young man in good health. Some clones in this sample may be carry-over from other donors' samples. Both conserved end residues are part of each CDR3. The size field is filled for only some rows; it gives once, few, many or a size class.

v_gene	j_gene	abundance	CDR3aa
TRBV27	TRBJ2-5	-	CASKGQSYQETQYF
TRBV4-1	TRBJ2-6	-	CASSPDEAGVLLTGANVLTF
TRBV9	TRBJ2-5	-	CASSPGGAGETQYF
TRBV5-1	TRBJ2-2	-	CASSHPAGTSAGELFF
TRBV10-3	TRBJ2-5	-	CAISVGHETQYF
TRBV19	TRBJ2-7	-	CASSILGQRGSSSYEQYF
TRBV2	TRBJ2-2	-	CASSEARTKNTGELFF
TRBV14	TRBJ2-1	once	CASSLDREPSGRFSYNEQFF
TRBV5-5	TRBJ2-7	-	CASSFRGQGPYEQYF
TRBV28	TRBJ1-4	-	CASSLYPSDGEKLFF
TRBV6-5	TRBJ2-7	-	CASSPSRVTYEQYF
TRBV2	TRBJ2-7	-	CASRERDTAIYEQYF
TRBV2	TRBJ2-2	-	CASTPTENTGELFF
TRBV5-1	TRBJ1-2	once	CASSLGWSGGEDGYTF
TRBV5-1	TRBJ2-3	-	CASSLGDFSVPDTQYF
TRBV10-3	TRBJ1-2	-	CAISAPGGGDGYTF
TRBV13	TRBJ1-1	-	CASSPGDRNTEAFF
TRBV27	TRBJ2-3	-	CASSLGWSSGGTDTQYF
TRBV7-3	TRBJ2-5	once	CASSLDFADVTQYF